This T cell receptor beta chain emerged from a study of Graves' ophthalmopathy and Graves' hyperthyroidism. The authors amplified TCR beta CDR3 regions from RNA transcripts. Following a first-round RT-PCR that used HTBI primers, a second-round multiplex PCR was carried out. TCRdb reprocessed the multiplex PCR reads via MiXCR and lists one record per CDR3 protein. The table includes about 380,000 distinct CDR3 sequences, 15% detected once. V shed 2 bases and J 7 bases; nucleotides not matched to a gene: 9. The CDR3 length is 15 residues. The sequence was obtained from a young woman with stable Graves' hyperthyroidism. Sequenced: peripheral blood. This rearrangement joins TRBV12-3 or TRBV12-4 to TRBJ1-2, with TRBD1 matching over 8 bases. The CDR3 reads CASSLSPTGGAGYTF. Written as DNA, the CDR3 is TGTGCCAGCAGTTTATCACCCACAGGGGGGGCTGGCTACACCTTC.